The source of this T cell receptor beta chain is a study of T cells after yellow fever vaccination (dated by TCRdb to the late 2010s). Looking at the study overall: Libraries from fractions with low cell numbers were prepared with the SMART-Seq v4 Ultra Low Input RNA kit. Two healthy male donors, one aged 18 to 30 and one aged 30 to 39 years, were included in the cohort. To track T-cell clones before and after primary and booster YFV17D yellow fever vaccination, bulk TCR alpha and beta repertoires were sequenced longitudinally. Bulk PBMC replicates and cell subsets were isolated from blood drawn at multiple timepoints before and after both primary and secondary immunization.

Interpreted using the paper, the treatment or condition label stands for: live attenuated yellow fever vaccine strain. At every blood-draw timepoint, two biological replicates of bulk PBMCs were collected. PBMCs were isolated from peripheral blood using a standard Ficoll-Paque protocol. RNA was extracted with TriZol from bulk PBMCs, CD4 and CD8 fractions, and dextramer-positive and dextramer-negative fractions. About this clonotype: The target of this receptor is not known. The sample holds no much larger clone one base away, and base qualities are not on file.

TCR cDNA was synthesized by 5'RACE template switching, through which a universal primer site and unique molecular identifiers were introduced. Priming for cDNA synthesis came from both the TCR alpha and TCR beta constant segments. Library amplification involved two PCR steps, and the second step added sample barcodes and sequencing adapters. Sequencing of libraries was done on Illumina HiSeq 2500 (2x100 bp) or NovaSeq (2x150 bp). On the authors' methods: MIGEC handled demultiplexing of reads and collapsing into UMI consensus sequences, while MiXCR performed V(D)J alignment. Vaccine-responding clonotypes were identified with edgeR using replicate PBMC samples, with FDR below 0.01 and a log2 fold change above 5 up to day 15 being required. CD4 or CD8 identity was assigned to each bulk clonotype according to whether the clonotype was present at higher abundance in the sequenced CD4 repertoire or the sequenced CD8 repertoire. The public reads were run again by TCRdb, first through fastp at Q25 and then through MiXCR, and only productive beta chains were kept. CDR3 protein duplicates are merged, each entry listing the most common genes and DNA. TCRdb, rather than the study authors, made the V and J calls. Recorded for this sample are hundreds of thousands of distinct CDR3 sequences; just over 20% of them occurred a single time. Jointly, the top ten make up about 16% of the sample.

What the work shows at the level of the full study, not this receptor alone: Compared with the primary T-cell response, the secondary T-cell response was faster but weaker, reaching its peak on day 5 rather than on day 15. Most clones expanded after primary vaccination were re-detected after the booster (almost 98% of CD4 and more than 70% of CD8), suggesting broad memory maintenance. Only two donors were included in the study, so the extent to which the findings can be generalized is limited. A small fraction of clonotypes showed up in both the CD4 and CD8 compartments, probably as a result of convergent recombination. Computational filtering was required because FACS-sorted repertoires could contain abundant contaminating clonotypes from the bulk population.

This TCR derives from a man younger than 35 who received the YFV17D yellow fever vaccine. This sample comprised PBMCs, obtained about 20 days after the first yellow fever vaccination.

The CDR3 protein is CASSYGGVFNSPLHF. The DNA sequence is as follows: TGTGCCAGCAGTTACGGGGGAGTTTTTAATTCACCCCTCCACTTT. This chain joins TRBV6-5 to TRBJ1-6; a tentative D match to TRBD1 spans 5 bases. The CDR3 covers 15 residues, taking in both the cysteine and the phenylalanine. The entry retains the CDR3 DNA only, 45 bases that are in frame from base 1. V drops 2 bases and J drops 6 bases, leaving 11 bases in between. The germline V gene encodes CDR1 MNHEY and CDR2 SVGAGI.